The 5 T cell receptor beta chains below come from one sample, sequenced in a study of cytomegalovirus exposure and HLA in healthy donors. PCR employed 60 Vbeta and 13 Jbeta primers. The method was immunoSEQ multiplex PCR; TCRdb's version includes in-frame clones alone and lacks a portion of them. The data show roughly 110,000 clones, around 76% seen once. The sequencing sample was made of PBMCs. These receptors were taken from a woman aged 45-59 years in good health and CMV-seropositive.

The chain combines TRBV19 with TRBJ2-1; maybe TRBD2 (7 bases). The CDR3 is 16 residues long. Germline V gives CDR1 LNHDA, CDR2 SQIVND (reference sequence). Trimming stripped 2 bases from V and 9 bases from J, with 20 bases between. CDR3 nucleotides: TGTGCCAGTAGTATATTTGGTGGGGGGGCCTCTTTTGAGCAGTTCTTC. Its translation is CASSIFGGGASFEQFF.

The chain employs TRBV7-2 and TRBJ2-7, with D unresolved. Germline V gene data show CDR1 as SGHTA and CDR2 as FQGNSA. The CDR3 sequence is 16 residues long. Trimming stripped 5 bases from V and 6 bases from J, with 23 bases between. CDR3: CASSPRVGLGLGEQYF. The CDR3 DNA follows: TGTGCCAGCAGCCCACGGGTAGGATTGGGTCTAGGCGAGCAGTACTTC.

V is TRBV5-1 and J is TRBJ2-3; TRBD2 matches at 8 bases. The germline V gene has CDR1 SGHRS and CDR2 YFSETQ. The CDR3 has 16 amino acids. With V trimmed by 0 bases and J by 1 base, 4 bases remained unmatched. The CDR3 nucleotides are TGCGCCAGCAGCTTGGGTGCGGGGGGAGGCACAGATACGCAGTATTTT. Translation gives CASSLGAGGGTDTQYF.

DNA of the CDR3: TGTGCCATCAAGGAAGGGGGAGACACTGAAGCTTTCTTT. Protein: CAIKEGGDTEAFF. The J gene is TRBJ1-1, the V gene TRBV10-3; D is perhaps TRBD1 (6 bases). CDR1 and CDR2 (germline): ENHRY, SYGVKD. There are 13 residues in the CDR3. V gave up 7 bases and J gave up 3 bases, with 12 bases separating them.

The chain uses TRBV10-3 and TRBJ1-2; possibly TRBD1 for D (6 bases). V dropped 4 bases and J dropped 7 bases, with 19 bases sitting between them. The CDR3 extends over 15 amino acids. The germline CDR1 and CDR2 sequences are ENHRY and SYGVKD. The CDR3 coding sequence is TGTGCCATCAGTGTTTTGGACAGCAAGTCGGGTGGCTACACCTTC. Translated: CAISVLDSKSGGYTF.